This TCR beta chain is from a study of T cell repertoires in cytomegalovirus infection. MiXCR, run by TCRdb on the reads, gives a single entry per CDR3 protein. Of some 600,000 distinct CDR3 sequences in the sample, 24% were seen once. This TCR came from a human donor in good health (CMV status not recorded). Some clones in this sample may be carry-over from other donors' samples. Source material: CD8+ T cells from PBMCs.

The CDR3 nucleotides are TGTGCCAGCAGCGCTCTCGGCCAGCGAAGCACAGATACGCAGTATTTT. As protein: CASSALGQRSTDTQYF. The genes are TRBV9 and TRBJ2-3, with D unresolved. Germline CDR1 is SGDLS and CDR2 is YYNGEE. V was clipped by 3 bases and J by 0 bases, with 14 bases between them. CDR3 length: 16 residues.